The rows below give T cell receptor beta chains drawn from one sample of a study of response to subunit inactivated influenza vaccine. TCRdb called the RT-PCR reads again in MiXCR, with one record for every CDR3 protein. Of about 520,000 distinct CDR3 sequences in the sample, roughly 25% were seen once. Sample: CD4+ T cells sorted from PBMCs, taken approximately 5 days after vaccination. The origin of the receptors is a man between 45 and 60 years old who received an inactivated influenza vaccine. Both conserved end residues are part of each CDR3. D genes are given only for firm matches. Clone size is shown for a subset of rows, as once, few, many or a class of expanded clone.

v_gene	abundance	j_gene	d_gene	CDR3nt	CDR3aa
TRBV5-4	few	TRBJ2-3	-	TGTGCCAGCAGCTTGGATGCCACAGATACGCAGTATTTT	CASSLDATDTQYF
TRBV2	-	TRBJ2-1	TRBD2	TGTGCCATCAGTGGGGACGAGGGACTAGCGGGAATTCAGGTTGAGCAGTTCTTC	CAISGDEGLAGIQVEQFF
TRBV6-5	-	TRBJ2-1	TRBD2	TGTGCCAGCAGTTACTCGAGATTAGCGGGATCCTACAATGAGCAGTTCTTC	CASSYSRLAGSYNEQFF
TRBV6-1	-	TRBJ2-1	-	TGTGCCAGCAAACGACAGGGACTCGATCCCTACAATGAGCAGTTCTTC	CASKRQGLDPYNEQFF
TRBV5-1	few	TRBJ2-5	TRBD1	TGCGCCAGCAGCTACGGGACAGGGGGCCAAGAGACCCAGTACTTC	CASSYGTGGQETQYF
TRBV6-1	few	TRBJ2-7	-	TGTGCCAGCCCCAAGGACGGCCTGGGTGGCGAGCAGTACTTC	CASPKDGLGGEQYF
TRBV29-1	-	TRBJ2-1	TRBD1	TGCAGCGTTGAGAGAGAGCAGGGGGCCTACAATGAGCAGTTCTTC	CSVEREQGAYNEQFF
TRBV12-3/TRBV12-4	-	TRBJ2-2	-	TGTGCCAGCAGTTTATATTGGGAGAACACCGGGGAGCTGTTTTTT	CASSLYWENTGELFF
TRBV15	few	TRBJ2-7	-	TGTGCCACCAGCAGTGGCCTCGTGAGACTACGAGAGCAGTACTTC	CATSSGLVRLREQYF
TRBV4-3	few	TRBJ2-2	-	TGCGCCAGCACCACAAGCACAACGAACACCGGGGAGCTGTTTTTT	CASTTSTTNTGELFF
TRBV11-2	few	TRBJ2-1	TRBD2	TGTGCCAGCAGCTTACAAGTCTCGAGCGGGAGGGCCCGAACCTACAATGAGCAGTTCTTC	CASSLQVSSGRARTYNEQFF
TRBV27	few	TRBJ2-3	-	TGTGCCAGCAGCCTCGAATTTCCAGATACGCAGTATTTT	CASSLEFPDTQYF
TRBV7-9	-	TRBJ2-1	TRBD2	TGTGCCAGCAGCTTTGGAGCGGGGGGCTCCTACAATGAGCAGTTCTTC	CASSFGAGGSYNEQFF
TRBV4-2	-	TRBJ2-1	TRBD2	TGTGCCAGCAGCCAAGATTTCAGCGGGAGACAATTCTTC	CASSQDFSGRQFF
TRBV7-2	-	TRBJ2-1	-	TGTGCCAGCAGCACCCCCCGCGACAGGAACAATGAGCAGTTCTTC	CASSTPRDRNNEQFF
TRBV5-1	-	TRBJ1-5	-	TGCGCCAGCAGCTTGGGAGGGTATTATCAGCCCCAGCATTTT	CASSLGGYYQPQHF
TRBV12-3/TRBV12-4	few	TRBJ2-7	TRBD1	TGTGCCAGCAGCCAACAGGGGATATTTTTCTACGAGCAGTACTTC	CASSQQGIFFYEQYF
TRBV12-3/TRBV12-4	few	TRBJ1-6	TRBD1	TGTGCCAGCACCGGGACAGGGTCCTCACCCCTCCACTTT	CASTGTGSSPLHF
TRBV27	few	TRBJ2-2	-	TGTGCCAGCAGTTTATTCTCAGAAAGCGGGGAGCTGTTTTTT	CASSLFSESGELFF
TRBV28	-	TRBJ2-1	TRBD2	TGTGCCAGCAGTATAGCGGGAGGGTGGAATGAGCAGTTCTTC	CASSIAGGWNEQFF
TRBV24-1	few	TRBJ2-7	-	TGTGCCACCAGTGGCCCACGGGGGGCAATCTACGAGCAGTACTTC	CATSGPRGAIYEQYF
TRBV7-2	-	TRBJ2-7	-	-	CASSLEGVASGSLMYF
TRBV7-2	many	TRBJ1-5	-	TGTGCCAGCAGCTTAGTTGGATCCGATCAGCCCCAGCATTTT	CASSLVGSDQPQHF
TRBV7-9	few	TRBJ2-4	TRBD1	TGTGCCACACAGGGGCTCCAAAACATTCAGTACTTC	CATQGLQNIQYF
TRBV20-1	-	TRBJ2-3	-	TGCAGTGCTAGATTCCTTATGACTAGTGAACTGTATTTT	CSARFLMTSELYF
TRBV5-4	-	TRBJ1-2	-	TGTGCCAGCAGCCCTGTGGGACGGACCTATGGCTACACCTTC	CASSPVGRTYGYTF
TRBV20-1	few	TRBJ2-3	TRBD2	TGCAGTGCCGCCTCTCAGCGGGAGCGCACAGATACGCAGTATTTT	CSAASQRERTDTQYF
TRBV12-3/TRBV12-4	few	TRBJ2-2	TRBD2	TGTGCCAGCAGTTTAGGCAGACTAGCGGGAGGCGGGGAGCTGTTTTTT	CASSLGRLAGGGELFF
TRBV5-6	many	TRBJ1-1	-	TGTGCCAGCAGCCCCTGGACGGGAGAGTACACTGAAGCTTTCTTT	CASSPWTGEYTEAFF